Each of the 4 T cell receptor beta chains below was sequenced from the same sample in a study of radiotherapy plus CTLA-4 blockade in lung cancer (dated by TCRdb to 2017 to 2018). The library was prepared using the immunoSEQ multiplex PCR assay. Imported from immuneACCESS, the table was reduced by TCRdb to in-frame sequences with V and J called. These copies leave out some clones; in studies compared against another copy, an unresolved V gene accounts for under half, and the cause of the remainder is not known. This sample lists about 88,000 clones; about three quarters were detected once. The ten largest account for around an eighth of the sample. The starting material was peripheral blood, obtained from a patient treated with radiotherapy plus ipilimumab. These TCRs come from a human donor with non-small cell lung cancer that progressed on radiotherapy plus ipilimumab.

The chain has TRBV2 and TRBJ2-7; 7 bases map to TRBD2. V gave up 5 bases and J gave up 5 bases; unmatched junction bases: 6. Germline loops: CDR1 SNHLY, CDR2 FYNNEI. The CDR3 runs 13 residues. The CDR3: CASSRGGVHEQYF. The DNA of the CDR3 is TGTGCCAGCAGTCGGGGAGGGGTCCACGAGCAGTACTTC.

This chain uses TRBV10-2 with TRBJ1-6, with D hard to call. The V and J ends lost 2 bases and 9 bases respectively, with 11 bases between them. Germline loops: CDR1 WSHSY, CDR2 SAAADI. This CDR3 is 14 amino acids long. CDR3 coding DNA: TGCGCCAGCAGTGAGCCCGGGCTCGGTTCACCCCTCCACTTT. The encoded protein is CASSEPGLGSPLHF.

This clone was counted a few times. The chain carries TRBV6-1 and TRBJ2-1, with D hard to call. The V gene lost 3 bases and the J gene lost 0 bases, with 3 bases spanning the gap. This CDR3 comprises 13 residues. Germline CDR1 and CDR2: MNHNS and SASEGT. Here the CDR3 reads CASSEASYNEQFF. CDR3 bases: TGTGCCAGCAGTGAGGCCTCCTACAATGAGCAGTTCTTC.

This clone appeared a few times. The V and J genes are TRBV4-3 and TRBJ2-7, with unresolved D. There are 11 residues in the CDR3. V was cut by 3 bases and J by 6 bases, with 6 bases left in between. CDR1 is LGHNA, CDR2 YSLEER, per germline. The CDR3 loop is CASSQGAEQYF. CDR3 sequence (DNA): TGCGCCAGCAGCCAGGGCGCCGAGCAGTACTTC.